This T cell receptor (beta chain) was recorded in a study of identical twins (dated by TCRdb to about 2016). Background for the entire study: To test whether fetal clonotypes persist, the study used deep sequencing on TCR alpha and beta repertoires from monozygotic twins, unrelated adults of various ages, and cord blood. Replicate twin experiments were performed at different times using different library preparation protocols to rule out contamination. Here is what the overall study found, with its caveats: Invariant T cells such as MAIT and iNKT could partly confound zero-insertion analyses, though diverse VJ usage argued against this for most clonotypes. In beta out-of-frame sequences, excess twin sharing was weaker, because having fewer shared sequences lowered the signal-to-noise ratio. Out-of-frame TCR alpha sharing in monozygotic twins was systematically underestimated by recombination models, whereas sharing between unrelated individuals was in agreement with the recombination models. Because the same donors could not be followed over many years, the conclusions relied on cross-sectional statistical analysis. Abundant cord blood beta clonotypes had fewer insertions, young adult naive repertoires showed a similar but weaker trend, and memory repertoires showed no such trend. Compared with coincidental sharing between unrelated individuals, an excess of low generation-probability sequences was observed among out-of-frame TCR alpha sequences shared between twins.

CDR1 and CDR2, per the germline V gene, are ENHRY and SYGVKD. V is shortened by 7 bases, J by 2 bases, and the region joining them spans 14 bases. The CDR3 covers 14 residues, taking in both the cysteine and the phenylalanine. The read is trimmed to its CDR3 DNA, 42 bases read in frame from base 1. Libraries came from 5' RACE. The sample was run on an Illumina HiSeq 2000. Template switching added a universal primer binding site, and the final cDNA carried a unique molecular identifier that allowed TCR cDNA molecules to be counted accurately. Specific primers in the conserved constant-segment region were used to synthesize first-strand cDNA for the TCR alpha and beta chains. To control for contamination, every cDNA library carried two barcodes: a SMART-Mk sample barcode plus Illumina barcodes. TruSeq adapter sequences and Illumina sample barcodes were added in two successive PCR steps. Sequencing of the TCR alpha and beta cDNA libraries was done on the Illumina HiSeq platform using custom primers. The original pipeline was this. Raw reads were processed with MiGEC to extract unique molecular identifiers, and MiXCR was used to determine CDR3 positions. For each individual, recombination models were inferred using an EM algorithm with the repgenHMM and IGoR tools. Shared clonotype analysis was performed with the tcR package in R, normalizing sharing by the product of cloneset sizes. To study raw recombination without the effects of thymic and clonal selection, out-of-frame nonproductive sequences were analyzed. The raw public data were reprocessed by TCRdb itself: fastp quality trimming at Q25, MiXCR clonotype calling, in-frame beta chains only. Here each entry gathers all rows of one CDR3 protein and keeps the most common genes and DNA. In this record, the V and J calls reflect TCRdb's handling and not the investigators' own analysis. The sample profile shows some 500,000 distinct CDR3 sequences; roughly 9.9% of them were found once. The ten biggest clones cover around 3% of the sample.

Note on this clonotype: Its cognate antigen has yet to be identified. Per-base quality was not reported, and no clone a single base away is much larger than it.

Only healthy Caucasian donors were included. Three pairs of female monozygotic twins, all aged 18 to 29 years, made up the twin cohort. Peripheral blood mononuclear cells were used as the source from which RNA for TCR libraries was isolated. This same sample was also taken into another study, of yellow fever vaccine responses in identical twins. In that second paper, the authors write: The T cell response to vaccination in identical twins was reported by the authors to appear partly convergent and partly personalized. The study precisely tracked vaccine-responding T cell clones in identical twins.

This receptor was identified in a woman aged 18-29 years in good health. The chain is assembled from TRBV10-3 and TRBJ1-1; 6 matching bases give a weak D call of TRBD1. The material sequenced was PBMCs. The DNA sequence is given as TGTGCCATCAAGGGGGAGCCGAGCAACACTGAAGCTTTCTTT. Its protein product is CAIKGEPSNTEAFF.